What follows are 17 T cell receptor beta chains derived from one specimen sequenced in a study of T cell changes during pregnancy in multiple sclerosis. Clones were read by immunoSEQ multiplex PCR, and TCRdb kept only the in-frame ones, dropping some. The sample gives some 70,000 clones, almost 95% of which show up once; approximately 2.8% is in the top ten. Sequencing was performed on CD8+ T cells from peripheral blood mononuclear cells, taken in the third trimester of pregnancy. All receptors come from a female donor in good health, enrolled as a control in a pregnancy study.

CDR3 residues: CASSPPGEGYEQYF. CDR3 sequence (DNA): TGTGCCAGCTCACCGCCAGGGGAAGGTTACGAGCAGTACTTC. V gene TRBV18 combines with J gene TRBJ2-7, with a possible D match to TRBD1 (6 bases). Trimming took off 3 bases at V and 4 bases at J, with 13 bases between the two ends. Germline loops: CDR1 KGHSH, CDR2 LQKENI. The CDR3 is 14 residues long.

This rearrangement joins TRBV6-5 to TRBJ1-5; 10 nucleotides line up with TRBD1. CDR3 length: 15 residues. Germline trimming cut 4 bases from V and 6 bases from J; bases unmatched to any gene: 6. The germline CDR1 and CDR2 sequences are MNHEY and SVGAGI. The CDR3 DNA reads TGTGCCAGCAGTTCCGACAGGGGGCGAAGTCAGCCCCAGCATTTT. Its protein is CASSSDRGRSQPQHF.

CDR3 protein: CASSLPLGTGGLGELFF. The DNA for the CDR3 is TGTGCCAGCAGCTTACCACTGGGTACAGGGGGCCTCGGGGAGCTGTTTTTT. The V and J genes are TRBV7-8 and TRBJ2-2; 9 nucleotides align to TRBD1. CDR1 SGHVS and CDR2 FQNEAQ come from the germline V gene. The length of the CDR3 is 17 residues. Germline trimming cut 2 bases from V and 7 bases from J; bases unmatched to any gene: 11. Full variable domain (missing parts from reference TRBV7-8 and TRBJ2-2): GAGVSQSPRYKVAKRGQDVALRCDPISGHVSLFWYQQALGQGPEFLTYFQNEAQLDKSGLPSDRFFAERPEGSVSTLKIQRTQQEDSAVYLCASSLPLGTGGLGELFFGEGSRLTVL.

J is TRBJ2-3 and V is TRBV7-2; 12 bases map to TRBD2. Trimming cost V 4 bases and J 4 bases; bases outside gene matches: 3. Germline lookup yields CDR1 SGHTA and CDR2 FQGNSA. The CDR3 is made up of 15 amino acids. Written as DNA, the CDR3 is TGTGCCAGCAGCTCCCTAGCGGGGGGGCCAGATACGCAGTATTTT. Translation gives CASSSLAGGPDTQYF.

The genes are TRBV15 and TRBJ2-5; D is uncertain. The V gene's germline CDR1 is LNHNV and CDR2 YYDKDF (reference sequence). Deletions cut 6 bases from V and 1 base from J, with 9 bases between. This CDR3 region has 13 residues. DNA of the CDR3: TGTGCCACCAGAGCCGTGCTCCAAGAGACCCAGTACTTC. Encoded protein: CATRAVLQETQYF.

The CDR3 sequence: CASSQDRPSGPYEQYF. The CDR3 nucleotides are TGCGCCAGCAGCCAAGATCGGCCTAGCGGCCCCTACGAGCAGTACTTC. The chain is built from TRBV4-3 and TRBJ2-7; 7 bases match TRBD2. The CDR3 sequence is 16 residues long. V dropped 0 bases and J dropped 2; count of bases not matched to a gene: 7. Germline V CDR1 and CDR2: LGHNA, YSLEER.

This chain joins TRBV2 and TRBJ1-6, with D unresolved. Germline CDR1 reads SNHLY; CDR2 reads FYNNEI. CDR3 length: 16 residues. Trimming left V 7 bases short and J 6 bases short, with 19 bases between. The chain's CDR3 is CASTPRGVGLNSPLHF. The CDR3 coding sequence is TGTGCCAGCACCCCTCGCGGGGTAGGCCTTAATTCACCCCTCCACTTT.

The genes are TRBV25-1 and TRBJ1-1; D is possibly TRBD1 (6 bases). Per germline, CDR1 MGHDK and CDR2 SYGVNS. The CDR3 extends over 12 amino acids. With 6 bases removed from V and 4 bases from J, the gap between germline ends came to 9 bases. In DNA form, the CDR3 reads TGTGCCAGCAGGGCAGGGGCCACTGAAGCTTTCTTT. Translated: CASRAGATEAFF.

This chain uses TRBV10-2 with TRBJ2-1; maybe TRBD1 (6 bases). Between the trimmed V and J ends, which lost 7 bases and 8 bases, there was a span of 12 bases. The V gene's germline CDR1 is WSHSY and CDR2 SAAADI. CDR3 length: 12 amino acids. The CDR3 DNA reads as TGCGCCAGCAAAGAACAGGGCTATGAGCAGTTCTTC. It is translated as CASKEQGYEQFF.

The chain employs TRBV4-3 and TRBJ2-1; TRBD1 aligns across 10 bases. The V and J ends lost 3 bases and 5 bases, in that order; junction bases with no gene match: 1. Looked up from germline, CDR1 is LGHNA and CDR2 is YSLEER. The CDR3 is 14 amino acids. CDR3 sequence reads: CASSHGTGDNEQFF. In DNA form, the CDR3 reads TGCGCCAGCAGCCATGGGACAGGGGACAATGAGCAGTTCTTC.

The J gene is TRBJ2-7, the V gene TRBV19; a weak D match, TRBD1 (5 bases). V dropped 6 bases and J dropped 4 bases, with 10 bases sitting between them. Germline CDR1 is LNHDA and CDR2 is SQIVND (reference sequence). The CDR3 spans 12 residues. Written as DNA, the CDR3 is TGTGCCAGTAGCCCGTCAGGGTACGAGCAGTACTTC. Protein product: CASSPSGYEQYF. Variable domain in full (rest from reference TRBV19 and TRBJ2-7): DGGITQSPKYLFRKEGQNVTLSCEQNLNHDAMYWYRQDPGQGLRLIYYSQIVNDFQKGDIAEGYSVSREKKESFPLTVTSAQKNPTAFYLCASSPSGYEQYFGPGTRLTVT.

This rearrangement joins TRBV14 to TRBJ2-2, with 8 bases that match TRBD2. Germline CDR1 and CDR2: SGHDN and FVKESK. This CDR3 is built from 15 residues. After removal of 6 bases from V and 0 bases from J, the junction contained 3 bases not matched to a gene. Here the CDR3 reads CASRPAGANTGELFF. The CDR3 DNA is TGTGCCAGCAGACCAGCGGGGGCGAACACCGGGGAGCTGTTTTTT.

This chain uses TRBV30 with TRBJ2-7; TRBD1 agrees at 7 bases. This CDR3 has 14 amino acids. Germline CDR1 reads GTSNPN; CDR2 reads SVGIG (reference sequence). After removal of 1 base from V and 1 base from J, the junction contained 4 bases not matched to a gene. CDR3 residues: CAWSETGLSYEQYF. DNA of the CDR3: TGTGCCTGGAGTGAGACAGGGTTATCCTACGAGCAGTACTTC.

This chain joins TRBV5-8 and TRBJ2-2; D unresolved. The CDR3 has 14 residues. V was shortened by 1 base and J by 0 bases, with 4 bases between the two germline ends. Germline CDR1 SGHTS, CDR2 YDEGEE. CDR3 loop: CASSLNSNTGELFF. The CDR3 DNA reads as TGTGCCAGCAGCTTGAACTCGAACACCGGGGAGCTGTTTTTT.

This chain uses TRBV5-1 with TRBJ2-7; 9 positions match TRBD1. Germline-derived CDR1 and CDR2 are SGHRS and YFSETQ. The CDR3 has 14 residues. Trimming took 3 bases from V and 1 from J; bases not matched to a gene: 2. This chain's CDR3 is CASSWTGESYEQYF. The CDR3 bases are TGCGCCAGCAGCTGGACAGGGGAGTCCTACGAGCAGTACTTC.

The rearrangement joins TRBV6-5 to TRBJ1-1; D gene unclear. The CDR3 is 13 amino acids. V was trimmed by 5 bases and J by 7 bases, leaving 14 bases between them. CDR1 is MNHEY, CDR2 SVGAGI, per germline. The CDR3 loop is CASSVEAANEAFF. The CDR3 nucleotides are TGTGCCAGCAGTGTGGAGGCAGCGAATGAAGCTTTCTTT.

The rearrangement uses TRBV4-1 and TRBJ2-1, with 8 positions matching TRBD2. Germline assignment: CDR1 MGHRA and CDR2 YSYEKL. Trimming took 1 base from V and 7 from J; bases not matched to a gene: 6. The CDR3 totals 15 residues. The CDR3 coding sequence is TGCGCCAGCAGCCAAGTCCCGGGGGGGAATAATGAGCAGTTCTTC. Translation: CASSQVPGGNNEQFF.